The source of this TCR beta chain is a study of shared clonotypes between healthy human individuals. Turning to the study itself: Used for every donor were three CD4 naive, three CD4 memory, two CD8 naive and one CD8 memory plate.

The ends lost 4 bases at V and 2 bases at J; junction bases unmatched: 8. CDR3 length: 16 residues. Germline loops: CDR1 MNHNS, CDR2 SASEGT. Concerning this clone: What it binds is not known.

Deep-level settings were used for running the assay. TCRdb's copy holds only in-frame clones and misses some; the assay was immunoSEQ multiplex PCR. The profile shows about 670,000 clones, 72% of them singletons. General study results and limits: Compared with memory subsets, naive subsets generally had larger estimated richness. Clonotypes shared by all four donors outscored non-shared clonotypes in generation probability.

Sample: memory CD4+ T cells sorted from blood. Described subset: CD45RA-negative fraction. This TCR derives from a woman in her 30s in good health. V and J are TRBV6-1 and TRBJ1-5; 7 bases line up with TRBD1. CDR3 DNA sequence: TGTGCCAGCAGTGGGTGGGGGACAGTCGGCAATCAGCCCCAGCATTTT. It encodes CASSGWGTVGNQPQHF.